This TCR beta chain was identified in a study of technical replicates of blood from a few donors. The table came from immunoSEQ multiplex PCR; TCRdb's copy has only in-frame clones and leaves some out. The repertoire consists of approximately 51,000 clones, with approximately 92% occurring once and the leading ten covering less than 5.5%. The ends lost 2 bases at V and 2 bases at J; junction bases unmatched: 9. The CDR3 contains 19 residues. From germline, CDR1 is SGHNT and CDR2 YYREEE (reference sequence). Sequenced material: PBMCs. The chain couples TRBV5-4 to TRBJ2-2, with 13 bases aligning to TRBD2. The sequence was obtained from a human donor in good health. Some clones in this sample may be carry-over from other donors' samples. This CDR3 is CASSLLAGLAGPNTGELFF. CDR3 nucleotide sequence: TGTGCCAGCAGCTTATTAGCGGGACTAGCGGGGCCAAACACCGGGGAGCTGTTTTTT. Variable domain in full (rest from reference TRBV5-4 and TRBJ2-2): ETGVTQSPTHLIKTRGQQVTLRCSSQSGHNTVSWYQQALGQGPQFIFQYYREEENGRGNFPPRFSGLQFPNYSSELNVNALELDDSALYLCASSLLAGLAGPNTGELFFGEGSRLTVL.